This T cell receptor beta chain was sequenced during a study of blood T cell repertoires in COVID-19. The table came from immunoSEQ multiplex PCR; TCRdb's copy has only in-frame clones and leaves some out. The sample carries 200,000 to 250,000 clones, around 80% recorded once. CDR1 SGHRS and CDR2 YFSETQ come from the germline V gene. Unmatched junction bases numbered 6, after V lost 3 bases and J lost 7 bases. This CDR3 region has 14 residues. Sequencing was carried out using peripheral blood. The sequence was collected from a woman of 80 years or more with acute or convalescent COVID-19. The chain uses TRBV5-1 and TRBJ2-1; TRBD2 matches 8 bases. The CDR3 loop is CASSSTGTRNEQFF. CDR3 DNA: TGCGCCAGCAGCTCTACCGGGACTAGGAATGAGCAGTTCTTC. Full variable domain (remainder filled in from reference TRBV5-1 and TRBJ2-1): KAGVTQTPRYLIKTRGQQVTLSCSPISGHRSVSWYQQTPGQGLQFLFEYFSETQRNKGNFPGRFSGRQFSNSRSEMNVSTLELGDSALYLCASSSTGTRNEQFFGPGTRLTVL.